Shown below are 11 T cell receptor beta chains from a single sample sequenced in a study of blood T cell repertoires in COVID-19. Libraries were prepared by immunoSEQ multiplex PCR; TCRdb keeps only in-frame clonotypes and omits some of them. The sample contains about 130,000 clones, 85% of which appear only once. Material for sequencing was peripheral blood. The receptors come from a woman over 75 with COVID-19, enrolled during active disease.

V usage is TRBV28 and J usage is TRBJ2-2, with D possibly matching TRBD1 (5 bases). The CDR3 spans 16 residues. CDR1 and CDR2 (germline): MDHEN, SYDVKM. The V and J ends lost 0 bases and 5 bases respectively, with 13 bases between them. The CDR3 is CASSLWSQAGTGELFF. CDR3 sequence (DNA): TGTGCCAGCAGTTTATGGTCACAGGCAGGAACCGGGGAGCTGTTTTTT.

The chain joins TRBV5-6 to TRBJ2-4, with D perhaps TRBD1 (5 bases). The germline V gene encodes CDR1 SGHDT and CDR2 YYEEEE. Trimming cost V 4 bases and J 1 base, with 12 bases left between them. This CDR3 is 15 amino acids long. The CDR3 loop reads CASSADITAKNIQYF. CDR3 sequence (DNA): TGTGCCAGCAGCGCGGACATTACCGCCAAAAACATTCAGTACTTC.

A note on this clone: Mismatch with germline at one junction end may stem from a read error. The J gene is TRBJ2-5, the V gene TRBV7-2, with 9 bases lining up with TRBD1. Germline V gene sequence: CDR1 SGHTA, CDR2 FQGNSA. There are 13 residues in the CDR3. CDR3 region: CASSLGGQGSRNF. DNA for the CDR3: TGTGCCAGCAGCTTAGGGGGACAGGGCTCAAGAAACTTC.

The rearrangement uses TRBV28 and TRBJ1-1; the match to TRBD1 covers 8 bases. CDR1 and CDR2 from the germline V gene are MDHEN and SYDVKM. This CDR3 is built from 13 residues. With V trimmed by 4 bases and J by 11 bases, 9 bases remained unmatched. CDR3 in DNA: TGTGCCAGCAGTTGGGGCCAGGGGGCGAAGGCTTTCTTT. Amino acid sequence: CASSWGQGAKAFF.

This rearrangement joins TRBV19 to TRBJ1-5; 9 bases line up with TRBD1. The CDR3 totals 17 residues. The ends lost 1 base at V and 1 base at J; junction bases unmatched: 5. Germline assignment: CDR1 LNHDA and CDR2 SQIVND (reference sequence). CDR3 coding DNA: TGTGCCAGTAGTATAGTAGGGACAGGGTTGAGCAATCAGCCCCAGCATTTT. This encodes CASSIVGTGLSNQPQHF.

This chain uses TRBV3-1 (or the pseudogene TRBV3-2) with TRBJ2-7; weak D call: TRBD1 (5 bases). CDR1 and CDR2 (germline): LGHDT, YNNKEL (reference sequence). The CDR3 loop spans 13 amino acids. V was clipped by 0 bases and J by 3 bases, with 6 bases between them. The CDR3 DNA follows: TGTGCCAGCAGCCAAGACAGGGTCTACGAGCAGTACTTC. It encodes CASSQDRVYEQYF.

The rearrangement joins TRBV24-1 to TRBJ2-3; 11 nucleotides line up with TRBD2. Looked up from germline, CDR1 is KGHDR and CDR2 is SFDVKD. The length of the CDR3 is 16 residues. With 4 bases clipped from V and 6 bases from J, the junction kept 8 bases outside the gene matches. CDR3 nucleotides: TGTGCCACCAGTGACCAAACTAGCGGGAGTGTGGATACGCAGTATTTT. Protein sequence: CATSDQTSGSVDTQYF.

The chain links TRBV28 to TRBJ1-2; no clear D gene. The germline V gene encodes CDR1 MDHEN and CDR2 SYDVKM. CDR3 length equals 14 residues. The ends were cut back, 3 bases at V and 2 bases at J, with 10 bases in the middle. CDR3 bases: TGTGCCAGCAGTTTTTTGGTGGGCAACTATGGCTACACCTTC. This codes for CASSFLVGNYGYTF.

The chain combines TRBV28 with TRBJ1-2, with D hard to call. This CDR3 contains 14 residues. The germline gives CDR1 MDHEN, CDR2 SYDVKM. Trimming took off 7 bases at V and 4 bases at J, with 16 bases between the two ends. The CDR3 nucleotides read TGTGCCAGCAACCAGGAGGATGCATTCTATGGCTACACCTTC. Encoded protein: CASNQEDAFYGYTF.

The V gene is TRBV28, the J gene TRBJ1-5; tentative D call: TRBD1 (5 bases). V was clipped by 5 bases and J by 3 bases, with 11 bases between them. The CDR3 covers 14 residues. Germline CDR1 reads MDHEN; CDR2 reads SYDVKM. DNA for the CDR3: TGTGCCAGCAGTGCAGGGTTCGACAATCAGCCCCAGCATTTT. Its translation is CASSAGFDNQPQHF.

This sequence joins TRBV10-2 and TRBJ2-7; a possible D gene is TRBD1 (5 bases). The germline gives CDR1 WSHSY, CDR2 SAAADI. The CDR3 has 13 amino acids. V shed 5 bases and J shed 0 bases, with 8 bases lying between them. The CDR3 protein is CASSQDTSYEQYF. The DNA of the CDR3 is TGCGCCAGCAGTCAGGACACCTCCTACGAGCAGTACTTC.